These T cell receptor beta chains were read from a single sample in a study of blood T cell repertoires in COVID-19. Produced via immunoSEQ multiplex PCR; TCRdb's table is partial and in-frame only. The sample lists roughly 220,000 clones, over 80% occurring once. Input material: PBMCs or T cells enriched from blood (not recorded which). These receptors originate from a woman aged 40 to 50 who had recovered from COVID-19. Each CDR3 is given with its conserved first and last residue. The D gene is left open where the match is weak. Rows may omit the clone size; those that give it use once, few, many or a size class.

j_gene | abundance | d_gene | v_gene | CDR3aa | CDR3nt
TRBJ1-2 | NA | TRBD1 | TRBV2 | CASSGQGFYGYTF | TGTGCCAGCAGTGGACAGGGGTTCTATGGCTACACCTTC
TRBJ2-1 | NA | NA | TRBV28 | CASRTVLAALFF | TGTGCCAGCCGTACCGTACTAGCAGCCTTGTTCTTC
TRBJ2-2 | NA | NA | TRBV6-2/TRBV6-3 | CASSYWQGSDTGELFF | TGTGCCAGCAGTTACTGGCAGGGGTCGGACACCGGGGAGCTGTTTTTT
TRBJ2-3 | NA | TRBD1 | TRBV7-8 | CASSSSGQATDTQYF | TGTGCCAGCAGCTCGTCGGGACAGGCCACAGATACGCAGTATTTT
TRBJ2-1 | few | NA | TRBV5-1 | CASSQDRISYNEQFF | TGCGCCAGCAGCCAAGACAGAATTTCCTACAATGAGCAGTTCTTC
TRBJ2-2 | NA | NA | TRBV10-3 | CAISESSSLAILTGELFF | TGTGCCATCAGTGAGTCGAGTAGCTTAGCCATACTAACCGGGGAGCTGTTTTTT
TRBJ2-1 | NA | TRBD2 | TRBV4-1 | CASSQPLAGNYNEQFF | TGCGCCAGCAGCCAACCACTAGCGGGAAACTACAATGAGCAGTTCTTC
TRBJ2-7 | NA | NA | TRBV4-2 | CASSQDWTSSYEQYF | TGTGCCAGCAGCCAAGATTGGACAAGCTCCTACGAGCAGTACTTC
TRBJ1-4 | NA | TRBD1 | TRBV28 | CASSSGQVANEKLFF | TGTGCCAGCAGTTCGGGACAGGTAGCTAATGAAAAACTGTTTTTT
TRBJ2-7 | NA | TRBD2 | TRBV7-9 | CASSSRLAGGPFYEQYF | TGTGCCAGCAGCTCCCGACTAGCGGGAGGGCCTTTTTACGAGCAGTACTTC
TRBJ2-6 | NA | TRBD1 | TRBV2 | CASSGTGGSGANVLTF | TGTGCCAGCAGTGGGACAGGGGGCTCTGGGGCCAACGTCCTGACTTTC
TRBJ2-7 | NA | TRBD2 | TRBV28 | CASSPGSGLAGGREQYF | TGTGCCAGCAGCCCCGGTTCGGGACTAGCGGGAGGGCGGGAGCAGTACTTC
TRBJ2-7 | NA | TRBD1 | TRBV7-9 | CASRPGQGSWEQYF | TGTGCCAGCAGGCCGGGACAGGGGAGTTGGGAGCAGTACTTC
TRBJ1-2 | NA | NA | TRBV6-4 | CASSDKGSYGYTF | TGTGCCAGCAGTGACAAGGGGTCATATGGCTACACCTTC
TRBJ1-1 | NA | NA | TRBV19 | CATYGPRDTEAFF | TGTGCCACCTATGGGCCCAGGGACACTGAAGCTTTCTTT
TRBJ2-7 | NA | TRBD1 | TRBV6-5 | CASRDPGQGSMEQYF | TGTGCCAGCAGGGATCCGGGACAGGGGTCTATGGAGCAGTACTTC
TRBJ2-1 | once | NA | TRBV5-4 | CASSSPDSEQFF | TGTGCCAGCAGCTCCCCGGACTCGGAGCAGTTCTTC
TRBJ1-6 | NA | NA | TRBV7-9 | CASSPTWQGNSPLHF | TGTGCCAGCAGCCCCACATGGCAGGGGAATTCACCCCTCCACTTT
TRBJ1-1 | NA | NA | TRBV2 | CASREQGFANTEAFF | TGTGCCAGCAGAGAGCAGGGATTTGCGAACACTGAAGCTTTCTTT
TRBJ2-2 | NA | NA | TRBV24-1 | CATSDSRVFRSGELFF | TGTGCCACCAGTGACTCCAGGGTCTTTAGATCCGGGGAGCTGTTTTTT
TRBJ1-3 | NA | NA | TRBV3-1/TRBV3-2 | CASSQRTVSGNTIYF | TGTGCCAGCAGCCAACGGACAGTCTCTGGAAACACCATATATTTT
TRBJ2-3 | NA | TRBD2 | TRBV11-2 | CASSHSGRVADTQYF | TGTGCCAGCAGCCATAGCGGGAGGGTTGCAGATACGCAGTATTTT
TRBJ1-1 | NA | TRBD1 | TRBV30 | CAWSQQGYTEAFF | TGTGCCTGGAGTCAACAGGGGTACACTGAAGCTTTCTTT
TRBJ2-3 | NA | NA | TRBV15 | CATSRDPTATDTQYF | TGTGCCACCAGCAGAGATCCCACAGCCACAGATACGCAGTATTTT
TRBJ2-5 | NA | NA | TRBV14 | CASSQVGETQYF | TGTGCCAGCAGCCAAGTCGGAGAGACCCAGTACTTC
TRBJ1-1 | NA | TRBD1 | TRBV15 | CATSRPLGQGMNTEAFF | TGTGCCACCAGCAGACCGTTAGGACAGGGGATGAACACTGAAGCTTTCTTT
TRBJ2-3 | once | TRBD2 | TRBV9 | CASSGRLGLAGGDTQYF | TGTGCCAGCAGCGGAAGACTGGGACTAGCGGGAGGAGATACGCAGTATTTT
TRBJ1-1 | NA | NA | TRBV27 | CASSLLPGVAEAFF | TGTGCCAGCAGTTTATTACCGGGGGTTGCTGAAGCTTTCTTT
TRBJ1-4 | NA | NA | TRBV6-5 | CAGRRTGGMEKLFF | TGTGCCGGGAGACGGACGGGGGGTATGGAAAAACTGTTTTTT
TRBJ2-2 | once | NA | TRBV5-6 | CASSLSTGPGELFF | TGTGCCAGCAGCTTGTCCACAGGGCCCGGGGAGCTGTTTTTT
TRBJ2-5 | NA | NA | TRBV10-1 | CASSPDSLGETQYF | TGCGCCAGCAGTCCGGACTCTTTGGGAGAGACCCAGTACTTC
TRBJ1-5 | NA | NA | TRBV24-1 | CATSDSGGNQPQHF | TGTGCCACCAGTGATTCAGGGGGCAATCAGCCCCAGCATTTT